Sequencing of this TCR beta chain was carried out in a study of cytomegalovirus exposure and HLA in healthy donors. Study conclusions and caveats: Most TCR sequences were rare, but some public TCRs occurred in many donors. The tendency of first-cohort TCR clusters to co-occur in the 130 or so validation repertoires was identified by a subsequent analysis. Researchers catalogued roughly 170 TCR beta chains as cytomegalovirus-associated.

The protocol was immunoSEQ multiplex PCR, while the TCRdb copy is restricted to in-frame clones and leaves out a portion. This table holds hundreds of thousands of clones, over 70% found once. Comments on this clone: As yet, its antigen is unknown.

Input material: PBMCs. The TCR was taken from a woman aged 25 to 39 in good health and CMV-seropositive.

DNA of the CDR3: TGTGCCAGCAGTTACCCCCCTTCATGTGGTCCGCTCCCTGAAGCTTTCTTT. It is translated as CASSYPPSCGPLPEAFF. This sequence joins TRBV6-7 and TRBJ1-1; no clear D gene. TRBV6-7 is flagged as an ORF with uncertain function. This CDR3 has 17 residues. Trimming took 2 bases from V and 6 from J, leaving 22 bases between them.